This TCR beta chain derives from a study of early T cells in non-severe SARS-CoV-2 infection. TCRdb used MiXCR to reprocess the 5' RACE reads, holding one entry per CDR3 protein. The data show 70,000 or so distinct CDR3 sequences, 12% seen once. The CDR3 runs 15 residues. Germline lookup yields CDR1 SEHNR and CDR2 FQNEAQ (reference sequence). Trimming cost V 2 bases and J 9 bases; bases outside gene matches: 11. The chain uses TRBV7-9 and TRBJ2-7; 9 nucleotides agree with TRBD1. This clonotype was obtained from an adult who was a healthcare worker with PCR-confirmed SARS-CoV-2 infection or an uninfected control (not recorded which). Material: whole blood. The CDR3 spells CASSLTTGGLSRQYF. In DNA, the CDR3 is TGTGCCAGCAGCTTAACTACAGGGGGCCTTAGTAGGCAGTACTTC.